Shown below are 5 T cell receptor beta chains from a single sample sequenced in a study of Ad26.COV2.S vaccination and SARS-CoV-2 variants. Treatment defined: around 19 received Ad26.COV2.S at low or high dose, single or two shots; 5 received placebo; per-sample allocation not given. Sampling was done on day 63 after the first vaccine or placebo injection. TCRdb keeps only in-frame clones here, not all; method: immunoSEQ multiplex PCR. The sample shows roughly 420,000 clones, roughly 90% of them seen only once. This material consisted of peripheral blood, taken in a trial of Ad26.COV2.S vaccine versus placebo. All receptors derive from a person between 18 and 60 years old who received the Ad26.COV2.S COVID-19 vaccine or a placebo.

The rearrangement uses TRBV6-4 and TRBJ2-3; D may match TRBD1 or TRBD2 (5 bases each). V was cut by 0 bases and J by 6 bases, with 7 bases left in between. The CDR3 consists of 13 residues. The germline CDR1 and CDR2 sequences are MRHNA and SNTAGT. DNA of the CDR3: TGTGCCAGCAGTGACTCGTGGGGGGATACGCAGTATTTT. Translation: CASSDSWGDTQYF.

The chain combines TRBV10-3 with TRBJ1-5; weak D call: TRBD1 (5 bases). Germline CDR1 is ENHRY and CDR2 is SYGVKD. The CDR3 totals 13 residues. The V gene lost 10 bases and the J gene lost 0 bases, with 10 bases spanning the gap. The CDR3 coding sequence is TGTGCCACCCACGGGGCTAGCAATCAGCCCCAGCATTTT. Encoded protein: CATHGASNQPQHF.

This clone was counted once. J is TRBJ2-1 and V is TRBV4-3; 11 nucleotides align to TRBD1. J lost 0 bases, V lost 4 bases, and 5 bases had no gene match. Germline V gene lookup returns CDR1 LGHNA and CDR2 YSLEER. The CDR3 has 17 amino acids. CDR3 sequence reads: CASSLGQGAPSYNEQFF. The CDR3 region has the DNA TGCGCCAGCAGCCTAGGACAGGGGGCCCCCTCCTACAATGAGCAGTTCTTC.

The chain combines TRBV27 with TRBJ2-5; no clear D. With 0 bases removed from V and 5 bases from J, the gap between germline ends came to 13 bases. This CDR3 is built from 15 residues. Germline V gene data show CDR1 as MNHEY and CDR2 as SMNVEV (reference sequence). CDR3 nucleotides: TGTGCCAGCAGTTTATCGCATCGGTCCGGGGAGACCCAGTACTTC. Protein product: CASSLSHRSGETQYF.

The V call is TRBV7-6, the J call TRBJ2-3; TRBD2 matches at 8 bases. The CDR3 covers 15 residues. The junction had 7 bases not matched to a gene; V was cut back by 5 bases and J by 3 bases. Germline CDR1 and CDR2: SGHVS and FNYEAQ. CDR3 in amino acids: CASSGGVAGTDTQYF. CDR3 nucleotide sequence: TGTGCCAGCAGCGGAGGAGTAGCGGGGACAGATACGCAGTATTTT.